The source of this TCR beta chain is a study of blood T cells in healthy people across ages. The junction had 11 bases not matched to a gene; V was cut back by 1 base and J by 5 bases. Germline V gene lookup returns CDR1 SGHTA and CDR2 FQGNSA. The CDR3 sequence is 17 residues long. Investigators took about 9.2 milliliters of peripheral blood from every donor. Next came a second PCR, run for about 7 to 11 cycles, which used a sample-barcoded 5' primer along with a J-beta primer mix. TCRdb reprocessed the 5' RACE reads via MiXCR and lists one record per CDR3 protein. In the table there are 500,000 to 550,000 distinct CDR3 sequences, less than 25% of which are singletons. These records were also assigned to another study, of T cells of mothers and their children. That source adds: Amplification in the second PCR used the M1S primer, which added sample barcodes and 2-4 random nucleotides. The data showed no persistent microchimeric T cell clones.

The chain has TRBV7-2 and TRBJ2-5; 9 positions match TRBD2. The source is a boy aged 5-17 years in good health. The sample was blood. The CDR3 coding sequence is TGTGCCAGCAGCTTAGTTCTAGCGGGATTGGGGGGGGAGACCCAGTACTTC. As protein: CASSLVLAGLGGETQYF.